The entry below gives a single T cell receptor beta chain sequence along with its context. Its specificity is not known. A far more abundant clone sits one base away, making this likely a read error. The data are from a study of regulatory T cells in long-lasting Graves disease. Study-level points and caveats: Patients whose Graves' disease persisted exhibited lower TCR diversity than those newly diagnosed. In persistent patients, shared public clonotypes (around 2,500) outnumbered those in new patients (nearly 1,000).

Described time point: persistent/refractory GD, antithyroid drugs over 5 years with positive TRAb. From RNA extracted from PBMCs, the TCR library was made. Germline loops: CDR1 SGHTA, CDR2 FQGNSA. The length of the CDR3 is 14 residues. The TCR beta library used iRepertoire HTBI primers with Arm-PCR amplification of CDR3. A single record per CDR3 protein comes from TCRdb applying MiXCR to the multiplex PCR reads. In the table there are over 300,000 distinct CDR3 sequences, about 20% of which are singletons. The sequence was obtained from a female donor with Graves disease. The source material was peripheral blood mononuclear cells (PBMCs), sampled when the disease was refractory, from a patient treated with antithyroid drugs. The rearrangement uses TRBV7-2 and TRBJ2-7, with D possibly being TRBD1 (5 bases). The CDR3 DNA sequence: TGTGCCAGCAGCCTGGACACTGGAGTCTATGGCTACGCCTTC. It yields the protein CASSLDTGVYGYAF. Filled out from reference TRBV7-2 and TRBJ2-7, the complete variable domain reads GAGVSQSPSNKVTEKGKDVELRCDPISGHTALYWYRQSLGQGLEFLIYFQGNSAPDKSGLPSDRFSAERTGGSVSTLTIQRTQQEDSAVYLCASSLDTGVYGYAFGPGTRLTVT.